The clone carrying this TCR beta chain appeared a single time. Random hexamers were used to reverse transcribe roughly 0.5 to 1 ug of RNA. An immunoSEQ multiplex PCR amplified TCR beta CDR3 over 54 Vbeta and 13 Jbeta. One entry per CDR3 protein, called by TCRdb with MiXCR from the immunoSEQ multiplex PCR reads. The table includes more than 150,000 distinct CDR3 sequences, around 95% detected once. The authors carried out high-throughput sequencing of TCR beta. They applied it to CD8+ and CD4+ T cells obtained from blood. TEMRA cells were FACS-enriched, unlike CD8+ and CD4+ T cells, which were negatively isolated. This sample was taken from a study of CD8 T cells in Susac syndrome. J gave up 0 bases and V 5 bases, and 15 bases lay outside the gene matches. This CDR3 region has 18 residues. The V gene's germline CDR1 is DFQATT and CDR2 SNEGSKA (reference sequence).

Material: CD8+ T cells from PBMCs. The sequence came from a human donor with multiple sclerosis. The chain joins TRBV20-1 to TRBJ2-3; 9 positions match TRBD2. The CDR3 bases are TGCAGTGCTGATACCGGGACTAGCTTCCTTTCTAGCACAGATACGCAGTATTTT. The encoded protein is CSADTGTSFLSSTDTQYF.